The rows below give T cell receptor beta chains drawn from one sample of a study of T cells in Graves' hyperthyroidism and ophthalmopathy. Each CDR3 protein gets one entry after TCRdb re-called the multiplex PCR reads with MiXCR. The sample has about 640,000 distinct CDR3 sequences; approximately 42% are singletons. Source material: peripheral blood or thyroid tissue (not recorded which). All receptors come from an adult man with Graves' disease, either hyperthyroidism or ophthalmopathy (not recorded which). CDR3s include the opening cysteine and the closing phenylalanine or tryptophan. A D gene is named only where the DNA matches it firmly. A clone size is listed for some rows: how often the clone was seen (once, few, many), or a class if it is expanded.

CDR3 length: 14
clone size: few
D gene: TRBD1
V gene: TRBV7-9
J gene: TRBJ2-5
CDR3 DNA: TGTGCCAGCAGCTTGGGACAGGATAAAGAGACCCAGTACTTC
CDR3 protein: CASSLGQDKETQYF

CDR3 length: 14
clone size: many
D gene: -
V gene: TRBV2
J gene: TRBJ1-4
CDR3 DNA: TGTGCCAGCAAGACCGTTTCGACAAGGGAAAAACTGTTTTTT
CDR3 protein: CASKTVSTREKLFF

CDR3 length: 13
clone size: -
D gene: -
V gene: TRBV7-9
J gene: TRBJ2-7
CDR3 DNA: TGTGCCAGCAGCTTCCGGGCCCCGGGCGAGCAGTACTTC
CDR3 protein: CASSFRAPGEQYF

CDR3 length: 15
clone size: once
D gene: TRBD1
V gene: TRBV2
J gene: TRBJ1-4
CDR3 DNA: TGTGCCAGCAGCACCCAGACAGGGGGAAATGAAAAACTGTTTTTT
CDR3 protein: CASSTQTGGNEKLFF

CDR3 length: 14
clone size: once
D gene: -
V gene: TRBV7-7
J gene: TRBJ2-6
CDR3 DNA: TGTGCTAGCAGCGTATGGACAGGGGCCAACGTCCTGACTTTC
CDR3 protein: CASSVWTGANVLTF

CDR3 length: 15
clone size: many
D gene: TRBD2
V gene: TRBV10-3
J gene: TRBJ2-7
CDR3 DNA: TGTGCCACGGGGGATGGGTCTAGCGGGAGCTACGAGCAGTACTTC
CDR3 protein: CATGDGSSGSYEQYF

CDR3 length: 15
clone size: few
D gene: -
V gene: TRBV24-1
J gene: TRBJ2-5
CDR3 DNA: TGTGCCACCAGTGATTCCCCCCCCGCCGGGGGGACCCAGTACTTC
CDR3 protein: CATSDSPPAGGTQYF

CDR3 length: 16
clone size: -
D gene: TRBD2
V gene: TRBV7-9
J gene: TRBJ2-5
CDR3 DNA: TGTGCCAGCAGCCCCATTACTAGCGGGGGCCAAGAGACCCAGTACTTC
CDR3 protein: CASSPITSGGQETQYF

CDR3 length: 12
clone size: few
D gene: -
V gene: TRBV10-3
J gene: TRBJ2-2
CDR3 DNA: TGTGCCACCCATTCGGACGGCGGGGAGCTGTTTTTT
CDR3 protein: CATHSDGGELFF

CDR3 length: 12
clone size: -
D gene: -
V gene: TRBV24-1
J gene: TRBJ2-5
CDR3 DNA: TGTGCCACCAGCGTTGGCTGGCCCGCCCAGTACTTC
CDR3 protein: CATSVGWPAQYF

CDR3 length: 14
clone size: -
D gene: TRBD1
V gene: TRBV2
J gene: TRBJ1-5
CDR3 DNA: TGTGCCAGCAGGTTACAGGGGGCACCCCAGCCCCAGCATTTT
CDR3 protein: CASRLQGAPQPQHF

CDR3 length: 14
clone size: -
D gene: -
V gene: TRBV15
J gene: TRBJ2-7
CDR3 DNA: TGTGCCACCAGCAGAGATTGGGGTTTCTACGAGCAGTACTTC
CDR3 protein: CATSRDWGFYEQYF

CDR3 length: 13
clone size: many
D gene: -
V gene: TRBV24-1
J gene: TRBJ1-1
CDR3 DNA: TGTGCCACCAGTGATGGCTGGAACACTGAAGCTTTCTTT
CDR3 protein: CATSDGWNTEAFF

CDR3 length: 14
clone size: -
D gene: -
V gene: TRBV10-3
J gene: TRBJ1-5
CDR3 DNA: TGTGCCAGCAGACAGTTTAATAGCAATCAGCCCCAGCATTTT
CDR3 protein: CASRQFNSNQPQHF

CDR3 length: 18
clone size: -
D gene: TRBD1
V gene: TRBV15
J gene: TRBJ1-5
CDR3 DNA: TGTGCCACCAGCAGCAAGGGACAGGGCGTTAATGAAAATCAGCCCCAGCATTTT
CDR3 protein: CATSSKGQGVNENQPQHF

CDR3 length: 13
clone size: many
D gene: -
V gene: TRBV7-6
J gene: TRBJ1-1
CDR3 DNA: TGTGCCAGCGGGCCAGGGAGGAACACTGAAGCTTTCTTT
CDR3 protein: CASGPGRNTEAFF

CDR3 length: 13
clone size: -
D gene: TRBD1
V gene: TRBV2
J gene: TRBJ1-2
CDR3 DNA: TGTGCCAGCAGCGTTGTGACAGGGTCGAGCTACACCTTC
CDR3 protein: CASSVVTGSSYTF

CDR3 length: 14
clone size: few
D gene: TRBD1
V gene: TRBV29-1
J gene: TRBJ1-2
CDR3 DNA: TGCAGCGTTGATGGACAGGGGGTGGACTATGGCTACACCTTC
CDR3 protein: CSVDGQGVDYGYTF

CDR3 length: 14
clone size: few
D gene: -
V gene: TRBV7-9
J gene: TRBJ2-7
CDR3 DNA: TGTGCCAGCAGCTTCGCCGGGAGACCCCGCGAGCAGTACTTC
CDR3 protein: CASSFAGRPREQYF

CDR3 length: 16
clone size: -
D gene: -
V gene: TRBV6-6
J gene: TRBJ1-3
CDR3 DNA: TGTGCCAGCAGTTACTCGATAATCCCCTCTGGAAACACCATATATTTT
CDR3 protein: CASSYSIIPSGNTIYF

CDR3 length: 15
clone size: -
D gene: -
V gene: TRBV2
J gene: TRBJ2-7
CDR3 DNA: TGTGCCAGCAGTGAGGGGGGGGGGCGAAGTTACGAGCAGTACTTC
CDR3 protein: CASSEGGGRSYEQYF

CDR3 length: 15
clone size: -
D gene: -
V gene: TRBV14
J gene: TRBJ2-7
CDR3 DNA: TGTGCCAGCAGCCAAGGACCTCGGGACACAGCCGAGCAGTACTTC
CDR3 protein: CASSQGPRDTAEQYF

CDR3 length: 13
clone size: -
D gene: -
V gene: TRBV10-3
J gene: TRBJ1-2
CDR3 DNA: TGTGCCAGCAGTTTATCGCACTTGTTTGGCTACACCTTC
CDR3 protein: CASSLSHLFGYTF

CDR3 length: 15
clone size: -
D gene: -
V gene: TRBV5-1
J gene: TRBJ1-6
CDR3 DNA: TGCGCCAGCAGCTTGGGTGATAGGGATGGTTCACCCCTCCACTTT
CDR3 protein: CASSLGDRDGSPLHF

CDR3 length: 14
clone size: -
D gene: TRBD1
V gene: TRBV10-3
J gene: TRBJ1-1
CDR3 DNA: TGTGCCATCAGCCCGACAGGGGGAAACACTGAAACTTTCTTT
CDR3 protein: CAISPTGGNTETFF

CDR3 length: 14
clone size: -
D gene: -
V gene: TRBV15
J gene: TRBJ2-5
CDR3 DNA: TGTGCCACCAACGGGAGCCGGGGCGAAGAGACCCAGTACTTC
CDR3 protein: CATNGSRGEETQYF

CDR3 length: 15
clone size: -
D gene: TRBD1
V gene: TRBV2
J gene: TRBJ2-2
CDR3 DNA: TGTGCCAGCGTTATTACAGGGGGCACCACCGGGGAGCTGTTTTTT
CDR3 protein: CASVITGGTTGELFF

CDR3 length: 17
clone size: -
D gene: -
V gene: TRBV6-5
J gene: TRBJ1-6
CDR3 DNA: TGTGCCAGCAGTTACTCAATGGACAGTCCCTATAATTCACCCCTCCACTTT
CDR3 protein: CASSYSMDSPYNSPLHF

CDR3 length: 13
clone size: many
D gene: TRBD1
V gene: TRBV20-1
J gene: TRBJ2-5
CDR3 DNA: TGCAGTGCTCAAGACAGGGGTCAAGAGACCCAGTACTTC
CDR3 protein: CSAQDRGQETQYF

CDR3 length: 14
clone size: -
D gene: -
V gene: TRBV9
J gene: TRBJ2-7
CDR3 DNA: TGTGCCAGCAGCCAAGTTCCAGGGTTCCACGAGCAGTACTTC
CDR3 protein: CASSQVPGFHEQYF

CDR3 length: 14
clone size: few
D gene: -
V gene: TRBV19
J gene: TRBJ1-2
CDR3 DNA: TGTGCCAGTAGTAGGGACCGCCTACTCTATGGCTACACCTTC
CDR3 protein: CASSRDRLLYGYTF

CDR3 length: 13
clone size: few
D gene: TRBD1
V gene: TRBV10-3
J gene: TRBJ1-1
CDR3 DNA: TGTGCCATCAGTGAAGGACAGGCCGAGACGGCTTTCTTT
CDR3 protein: CAISEGQAETAFF

CDR3 length: 13
clone size: many
D gene: -
V gene: TRBV7-2
J gene: TRBJ1-4
CDR3 DNA: TGTGCCAGCAGCCGAAGTGGGAATGAAAAACTGTTTTTT
CDR3 protein: CASSRSGNEKLFF

CDR3 length: 16
clone size: few
D gene: -
V gene: TRBV2
J gene: TRBJ1-3
CDR3 DNA: TGTGCCAGCACCGAGGACGGAAGCTTCTCTGGAAACACCATATATTTT
CDR3 protein: CASTEDGSFSGNTIYF

CDR3 length: 13
clone size: -
D gene: -
V gene: TRBV7-9
J gene: TRBJ1-2
CDR3 DNA: TGTGCCAGCAGCTACAGAACCCTCTATGGCTACACCTTC
CDR3 protein: CASSYRTLYGYTF

CDR3 length: 16
clone size: few
D gene: TRBD2
V gene: TRBV7-9
J gene: TRBJ2-5
CDR3 DNA: TGTGCCAGCAGCCAAGATGTAGCGGGAGTTCGGGAGACCCAGTACTTC
CDR3 protein: CASSQDVAGVRETQYF

CDR3 length: 14
clone size: once
D gene: -
V gene: TRBV7-3
J gene: TRBJ2-2
CDR3 DNA: TGTGCCAGCAGCTTACAGCCGGGGGCCGGGGAGCTGTTTTTT
CDR3 protein: CASSLQPGAGELFF

CDR3 length: 15
clone size: many
D gene: -
V gene: TRBV29-1
J gene: TRBJ1-4
CDR3 DNA: TGCAGCGTTGCCGCGTGGACCTCGGGAGGAGAAAAACTGTTTTTT
CDR3 protein: CSVAAWTSGGEKLFF

CDR3 length: 13
clone size: many
D gene: -
V gene: TRBV10-2
J gene: TRBJ1-4
CDR3 DNA: TGCGCCACCCAGGGACGGTTTAATGAAAAACTGTTTTTT
CDR3 protein: CATQGRFNEKLFF

CDR3 length: 12
clone size: few
D gene: TRBD2
V gene: TRBV7-9
J gene: TRBJ2-7
CDR3 DNA: TGTGCCACCCGGGGGGGGTTCTACGAGCAGTACTTC
CDR3 protein: CATRGGFYEQYF

CDR3 length: 12
clone size: -
D gene: TRBD2
V gene: TRBV20-1
J gene: TRBJ2-7
CDR3 DNA: TGCAGTGCTACTAGCGGCCAGTACGAGCAGTACTTC
CDR3 protein: CSATSGQYEQYF

CDR3 length: 14
clone size: -
D gene: -
V gene: TRBV5-1
J gene: TRBJ1-2
CDR3 DNA: TGCGCCAGCAGCTTGGATGGGACGGGGGATGGCTCCACCTTC
CDR3 protein: CASSLDGTGDGSTF